This T cell receptor beta chain came from a study of shared clonotypes between healthy human individuals. Study information: Three men and a couple of women, aged 18 to 49, were donors.

Findings of the study overall: Depth of sequencing was expected to influence donor clonotype sharing.

CDR3 length equals 15 residues. V was cut by 6 bases and J by 6 bases, with 24 bases left in between. Germline CDR1 is SQVTM and CDR2 is ANQGSEA. Deep level was the assay's run setting. The table came from immunoSEQ multiplex PCR; TCRdb's copy has only in-frame clones and leaves some out. The sample shows some 550,000 clones, about 96% of them seen only once. Comments on this clone: Its antigen is not known.

Material: naive CD4+ T cells sorted from blood. The subset is: CD45RA+ positively selected. This TCR was recovered from a woman aged 30 to 39 in good health. The chain recombines TRBV29-1 with TRBJ2-7, with no clear D. CDR3 region: CSVAPGHRRRGEQYF. The CDR3 DNA reads as TGCAGCGTCGCTCCGGGCCACCGACGCCGTGGCGAGCAGTACTTC.